A single sample is the source of the 21 T cell receptor beta chains below, sequenced in a study of T cells in severe cutaneous drug reactions. Bulk and single-cell libraries used iRepertoire multiplex PCR with TCR subtype-specific primers. TCRdb reprocessed the multiplex PCR reads and stores each CDR3 protein as one record, lacking DNA. Here the sample table reports 6,500 to 7,500 distinct CDR3 sequences. Carbamazepine had induced Stevens-Johnson syndrome or toxic epidermal necrolysis in the sequenced donors. The sequencing sample was made of cells from a skin blister. The receptors were sampled from a human donor with toxic epidermal necrolysis, a severe cutaneous drug reaction.

The chain links TRBV5-5 to TRBJ2-1; the D call from TCRdb, TRBD2, cannot be confirmed without DNA. The CDR3 is 15 amino acids. The germline gives CDR1 SGHKS, CDR2 YYEKEE (reference sequence). This CDR3 is CASSLGLAGVTEQFF.

The V call is TRBV20-1, the J call TRBJ2-3; TCRdb lists TRBD2, though no DNA is available to test this call. The germline V gene encodes CDR1 DFQATT and CDR2 SNEGSKA (reference sequence). The CDR3 is made up of 14 amino acids. The CDR3 region is CSAAGREFSDTQYF.

This chain links TRBV25-1 with TRBJ2-7; lacking DNA, the TRBD2 call made by TCRdb goes unchecked. Germline V gives CDR1 MGHDK, CDR2 SYGVNS. The CDR3 covers 15 residues. This CDR3 reads CASSEYSAGAWEQYF.

The chain joins TRBV6-2 or TRBV6-3 to TRBJ2-5; TCRdb names TRBD1, which stays unverified in the absence of DNA. CDR3 size: 17 residues. Germline V gene sequence: CDR1 MNHEY, CDR2 SVGEGT. The CDR3 is CATKKPPGQKDQETQYF.

The V call is TRBV28, the J call TRBJ2-2. The CDR3 sequence is 15 residues long. Germline values: CDR1 MDHEN, CDR2 SYDVKM. This chain's CDR3 is CASSLMDLLTGELFF.

The chain links TRBV29-1 to TRBJ2-1; TCRdb returns TRBD2, unconfirmable since there is no DNA. The length of the CDR3 is 17 residues. From germline, CDR1 is SQVTM and CDR2 ANQGSEA. CDR3 amino acids: CSVETRLADSSYNEQFF.

This clonotype is identified as large from frequency. The rearrangement joins TRBV19 to TRBJ2-1; TCRdb's D call, TRBD2, is unchecked because there is no DNA. The CDR3 runs 12 residues. CDR1 LNHDA and CDR2 SQIVND come from the germline V gene (reference sequence). CDR3 amino acids: CASSLGAYEQFF. Based on the CDR3 plus reference TRBV19 and TRBJ2-1, the full variable domain is DGGITQSPKYLFRKEGQNVTLSCEQNLNHDAMYWYRQDPGQGLRLIYYSQIVNDFQKGDIAEGYSVSREKKESFPLTVTSAQKNPTAFYLCASSLGAYEQFFGPGTRLTVL.

The rearrangement uses TRBV7-9 and TRBJ2-1; TCRdb returns TRBD1, unconfirmable since there is no DNA. This CDR3 spans 18 amino acids. CDR1 is SEHNR, CDR2 FQNEAQ, per germline (reference sequence). CDR3 amino acids: CASSPPPGGMQNYNEQFF.

The chain links TRBV10-3 to TRBJ2-4. Germline loops: CDR1 ENHRY, CDR2 SYGVKD. The CDR3 has 15 amino acids. The CDR3 region is CAISESGDTKNIQYF.

This chain links TRBV29-1 with TRBJ2-1; TCRdb lists TRBD1, though no DNA is available to test this call. Germline CDR1 SQVTM, CDR2 ANQGSEA. The CDR3 sequence is 11 residues long. CDR3 amino acids: CSLIGGGEQFF.

The V call is TRBV12-3 or TRBV12-4, the J call TRBJ2-1; TCRdb reports TRBD1, a call that lacks DNA to check it against. CDR3 size: 12 residues. CDR3 loop: CASSWEVGEQFF.

J is TRBJ2-7 and V is TRBV4-1. The V gene's germline CDR1 is MGHRA and CDR2 YSYEKL. This CDR3 spans 13 amino acids. The CDR3 spells CASSQEYGPVQYF.

The rearrangement links TRBV18 to TRBJ1-1; there is no DNA to check the TCRdb D call of TRBD1. This CDR3 contains 15 residues. The germline V gene has CDR1 KGHSH and CDR2 LQKENI. CDR3 in amino acids: CASSPADSPFTEAFF.

Measured by frequency, this clonotype is medium-sized. The rearrangement joins TRBV6-4 to TRBJ2-7; TCRdb outputs TRBD2, but without DNA this stays unchecked. Per germline, CDR1 MRHNA and CDR2 SNTAGT. This CDR3 spans 13 amino acids. The CDR3 here is CASSDVGGYEQYF.

V gene TRBV28 combines with J gene TRBJ2-1. Germline CDR1 and CDR2: MDHEN and SYDVKM. This CDR3 is 16 amino acids long. This CDR3 is CASSSISGSSYNEQFF.

The V call is TRBV11-1, the J call TRBJ1-4; absent DNA, TCRdb's TRBD1 call cannot be checked. Germline V CDR1 and CDR2: SGHAT, FQDESV (reference sequence). CDR3 length equals 16 residues. The CDR3 is CASSSGQPTTNEKLFF.

V gene TRBV2 combines with J gene TRBJ2-5; the D gene TCRdb calls, TRBD2, cannot be checked with no DNA. The germline V gene has CDR1 SNHLY and CDR2 FYNNEI. This CDR3 comprises 16 residues. The CDR3 loop is CASSEFSGRSEETQYF.

The chain joins TRBV5-4 to TRBJ2-7. The CDR3 extends over 14 amino acids. CDR1 SGHNT and CDR2 YYREEE come from the germline V gene (reference sequence). This chain's CDR3 is CASSLDGSPYEQYF.

This chain uses TRBV12-3 or TRBV12-4 with TRBJ2-3. The CDR3 is 11 residues long. CDR3 loop: CASSSTDTQYF.

The chain employs TRBV5-6 and TRBJ1-1. This CDR3 spans 12 amino acids. The germline V gene has CDR1 SGHDT and CDR2 YYEEEE. This CDR3 reads CGRAVMNTEAFF.

The rearrangement uses TRBV15 and TRBJ2-1. CDR1 is LNHNV, CDR2 YYDKDF, per germline (reference sequence). The CDR3 has 14 amino acids. The CDR3 loop reads CATSRVAVRDEQFF.